The 19 T cell receptor beta chains listed next were all sequenced from one sample in a study of cytomegalovirus exposure and HLA in healthy donors. Generated by immunoSEQ multiplex PCR, the TCRdb table keeps only in-frame clones and is missing some. The data show 50,000 to 65,000 clones, 75% to 90% seen once. The source material was PBMCs. The receptors stem from a woman aged 18 to 35 in good health and CMV-seronegative.

This clone occurred once. The J gene is TRBJ1-5, the V gene TRBV7-6; the match to TRBD1 covers 8 bases. The germline CDR1 and CDR2 sequences are SGHVS and FNYEAQ. The length of the CDR3 is 17 residues. Trimming cost V 4 bases and J 0 bases; bases outside gene matches: 8. CDR3 nucleotide sequence: TGTGCCAGCAGCTCCGGACAGGGAGGATATAGCAATCAGCCCCAGCATTTT. Its protein is CASSSGQGGYSNQPQHF.

The gene calls are TRBV7-2 and TRBJ2-5; 12 bases are shared with TRBD2. The V segment lost 8 bases and the J segment 4 bases; nucleotides outside the gene matches: 20. Germline loops: CDR1 SGHTA, CDR2 FQGNSA. The CDR3 is 19 residues long. The CDR3, as DNA: TGTGCCAGCGGCCGGCACCCTGTGGCTAGCGGGGGGGCCGGAGAGACCCAGTACTTC. Translating gives CASGRHPVASGGAGETQYF.

This clone is a singleton in its sample. The chain carries TRBV7-8 and TRBJ2-3; 9 nucleotides match TRBD1. V gave up 7 bases and J gave up 0 bases; unmatched junction bases: 5. The CDR3 runs to 15 residues. Germline V gives CDR1 SGHVS, CDR2 FQNEAQ. The CDR3 sequence is CASTRQGGSTDTQYF. DNA for the CDR3: TGTGCCAGCACCCGACAGGGGGGAAGCACAGATACGCAGTATTTT.

The chain uses TRBV19 and TRBJ2-7; 7 positions agree with TRBD1. Trimming removed 5 bases from V and 2 bases from J; junction bases left unmatched: 9. Per germline, CDR1 LNHDA and CDR2 SQIVND (reference sequence). This CDR3 contains 15 residues. The CDR3 protein is CASSPRQGLAYEQYF. The DNA for the CDR3 is TGTGCCAGTAGTCCGCGACAGGGTTTAGCCTACGAGCAGTACTTC.

V usage is TRBV10-3 and J usage is TRBJ1-2; TRBD1 matches 8 bases. V gave up 4 bases and J gave up 7 bases; unmatched junction bases: 2. CDR1 ENHRY and CDR2 SYGVKD come from the germline V gene. The CDR3 runs to 12 residues. CDR3 region: CAISGTGSGYTF. The CDR3 DNA is TGTGCCATCAGTGGGACAGGGTCTGGCTACACCTTC.

The rearrangement joins TRBV11-2 to TRBJ2-5; TRBD2 might be the D (6 bases). Germline CDR1 and CDR2: SGHAT and FQNNGV. The CDR3 consists of 13 residues. V was shortened by 5 bases and J by 4 bases, with 11 bases between the two germline ends. For the CDR3, the DNA is TGTGCCAGCAGCAAGGGACTGGGAGAGACCCAGTACTTC. It specifies CASSKGLGETQYF. Together with reference TRBV11-2 and TRBJ2-5, the CDR3 gives the full variable domain: EAGVAQSPRYKIIEKRQSVAFWCNPISGHATLYWYQQILGQGPKLLIQFQNNGVVDDSQLPKDRFSAERLKGVDSTLKIQPAKLEDSAVYLCASSKGLGETQYFGPGTRLLVL.

The V and J genes are TRBV6-6 and TRBJ2-5; TRBD2 agrees at 13 bases. Germline values: CDR1 MNHNY, CDR2 SVGAGI (reference sequence). V trimming: 8 bases; J trimming: 1 base; junction bases outside the gene matches: 4. The CDR3 consists of 15 residues. In DNA form, the CDR3 reads TGTGCCAGCGGGCGGACTAGCGGGAGCCAAGAGACCCAGTACTTC. Residues: CASGRTSGSQETQYF.

The gene calls are TRBV10-3 and TRBJ2-7; perhaps TRBD1 as D (6 bases). This CDR3 is 12 amino acids long. The germline V gene encodes CDR1 ENHRY and CDR2 SYGVKD. Trimming left V 11 bases short and J 3 bases short, with 14 bases between. The CDR3 nucleotides are TGTGCCGCTTCGGCACAGGGCTACGAGCAGTACTTC. Its translation is CAASAQGYEQYF.

The V gene is TRBV6-5, the J gene TRBJ1-4; D not certain. Trimming removed 0 bases from V and 7 bases from J, with 12 bases in between. This CDR3 contains 15 residues. CDR1 and CDR2 (germline): MNHEY, SVGAGI. CDR3 region: CASSYSPGGSEKLFF. DNA of the CDR3: TGTGCCAGCAGTTACTCGCCAGGCGGGAGTGAAAAACTGTTTTTT.

The table lists this clone with a count of one. The chain combines TRBV29-1 with TRBJ1-1, with 9 bases that match TRBD1. With 6 bases clipped from V and 1 base from J, the junction kept 6 bases outside the gene matches. In germline, CDR1 is SQVTM, CDR2 ANQGSEA. The CDR3 consists of 14 residues. The CDR3 region is CSVLTGGPNTEAFF. The CDR3 coding sequence is TGCAGCGTCTTAACAGGGGGCCCGAACACTGAAGCTTTCTTT.

CDR3 amino acids: CASSYSRETQYF. The CDR3 nucleotides are TGTGCCAGCAGTTACTCTCGGGAGACCCAGTACTTC. The chain links TRBV6-6 to TRBJ2-5; D is uncertain. Germline V CDR1 and CDR2: MNHNY, SVGAGI (reference sequence). The CDR3 has 12 amino acids. Trimming removed 0 bases from V and 5 bases from J, with 4 bases in between.

V is TRBV7-8 and J is TRBJ1-2, with D possibly TRBD1 on 6 matching bases. V was clipped by 5 bases and J by 2 bases, with 12 bases between them. This CDR3 comprises 14 residues. The germline V gene has CDR1 SGHVS and CDR2 FQNEAQ. CDR3 protein: CASSPTTGNYGYTF. In nucleotides, the CDR3 is TGTGCCAGCAGCCCAACGACAGGAAACTATGGCTACACCTTC.

This clone has a single count. The genes are TRBV30 and TRBJ2-2, with D unclear. The germline V gene encodes CDR1 GTSNPN and CDR2 SVGIG (reference sequence). Trimming took 0 bases from V and 7 from J, leaving 9 bases between them. CDR3 length: 13 amino acids. CDR3 in DNA: TGTGCCTGGAGTGTAAACCAGATCGGGGAGCTGTTTTTT. Translating it yields CAWSVNQIGELFF.

The chain recombines TRBV2 with TRBJ2-1; 9 positions agree with TRBD2. The trim removed 6 bases at V and 4 bases at J, leaving 10 bases unmatched. Germline lookup yields CDR1 SNHLY and CDR2 FYNNEI. CDR3 length equals 16 residues. CDR3 nucleotide sequence: TGTGCCAGCAGGAGACTGCTCAGCGGGAGGTACAATGAGCAGTTCTTC. As protein: CASRRLLSGRYNEQFF.

V is TRBV30 and J is TRBJ1-1; unclear D gene. Per the germline V gene, CDR1 is GTSNPN and CDR2 is SVGIG (reference sequence). The CDR3 extends over 14 amino acids. Deletions cut 6 bases from V and 2 bases from J, with 16 bases between. The CDR3 DNA reads TGTGCCTGTTCCCGGGTAGGAACCAACACTGAAGCTTTCTTT. This codes for CACSRVGTNTEAFF.

The chain combines TRBV7-9 with TRBJ1-4; D possibly corresponds to TRBD1 (5 bases). The CDR3 extends over 14 amino acids. CDR1 is SEHNR, CDR2 FQNEAQ, per germline (reference sequence). V was pared by 3 bases and J by 8 bases, with 13 bases between. As DNA, the CDR3 is TGTGCCAGCAGCTTCGGGGGAGGTGACGAAAAACTGTTTTTT. Amino acid sequence: CASSFGGGDEKLFF.

This sequence joins TRBV27 and TRBJ2-7; possibly TRBD2 for D (6 bases). The CDR3 is 15 residues long. Per the germline V gene, CDR1 is MNHEY and CDR2 is SMNVEV (reference sequence). The germline V and J ends were trimmed by 4 bases and 1 base, with 14 bases remaining between them. The CDR3 DNA reads TGTGCCAGCAGTTCGGGAGAAGGAATGTCCTACGAGCAGTACTTC. Translated: CASSSGEGMSYEQYF.

The V and J genes are TRBV9 and TRBJ1-5; D is perhaps TRBD1 (5 bases). Between the trimmed V and J ends, which lost 1 base and 1 base, there was a span of 9 bases. The CDR3 has 15 amino acids. Germline CDR1 SGDLS, CDR2 YYNGEE. The CDR3 loop reads CASSVRGESNQPQHF. CDR3 sequence (DNA): TGTGCCAGCAGCGTAAGGGGCGAGAGCAATCAGCCCCAGCATTTT. The full variable domain, with the rest looked up from reference TRBV9 and TRBJ1-5, is DSGVTQTPKHLITATGQRVTLRCSPRSGDLSVYWYQQSLDQGLQFLIQYYNGEERAKGNILERFSAQQFPDLHSELNLSSLELGDSALYFCASSVRGESNQPQHFGDGTRLSIL.

The rearrangement links TRBV30 to TRBJ2-7; tentatively, D is TRBD1 (5 bases). Germline V gene data show CDR1 as GTSNPN and CDR2 as SVGIG (reference sequence). The CDR3 consists of 12 residues. With 3 bases removed from V and 3 bases from J, the gap between germline ends came to 9 bases. The CDR3: CAWSRDSYEQYF. DNA of the CDR3: TGTGCCTGGAGCCGAGACAGCTACGAGCAGTACTTC.